What follows describes a single T cell receptor beta chain. Its target antigen remains unknown. The sample holds no much larger clone one base away, and base qualities are not on file. The sample belongs to a study of blood T cell repertoires in COVID-19 (dated by TCRdb to between 2020 and 2021). With regard to the full study: The collaborator samples originated in the United States, Italy and Spain and spanned the acute and convalescent phases of COVID-19. The prospective study material was composed of cDNA or gDNA derived from T cells, B-cell-depleted T cells, or PBMCs. Subjects who had been exposed to COVID-19, were actively infected with it, or had recovered from it provided the deeply sampled blood TCRbeta repertoires that made up the dataset. The repertoires were made available in a free public database intended to serve as a resource for research on the immune response to SARS-CoV-2. The samples were drawn from the first 160 participants of the ongoing ImmuneRACE study and from over a thousand subjects provided by 6 global collaborators. A de-identified subject ID, COVID-19 status, age in years and sex were almost always included in the sample metadata. Where available, HLA class I and class II types were taken from metadata supplied by the sample provider and were not determined by assay-based typing. Findings and caveats that apply to the study as a whole: How much clinical and demographic metadata was included differed by source and by participant, and the metadata was provided uncurated.

TCRbeta CDR3 regions were amplified from genomic DNA by means of the immunoSEQ Assay, a bias-controlled multiplex PCR. In the original analysis: The number of nucleated cells in each sample was estimated from the amplification of reference gene primers within the assay. To quantify the absolute abundance of each unique TCRbeta CDR3 rearrangement, sequence reads were collapsed and filtered. For each sample, productive Simpson clonality was calculated as the square root of Simpson's diversity index over productive rearrangements. TCRdb took over this immuneACCESS table, retaining in-frame rearrangements with V and J assigned. Such tables are incomplete; in checked studies, under half of the missing clones stem from an unresolved V gene, and the remainder is unexplained. The D gene and trimming were derived from the DNA, and the V and J assignments and clone size from that table. A total of 490,000 or so clones appear in this sample, 70% to 90% of them only once. Over 1.5% of the sample goes to the ten largest clones.

In the prospective study, participants were roughly 18 to 100 years old, resided in about 25 geographic areas of the United States, and were enrolled through a virtual design. To assign participants to cohorts, the prospective study relied on clinical history that participants themselves reported in a screening survey and a study questionnaire. Recovered participants in ImmuneRACE Cohort 3 were defined as having two consecutive negative NP/OP PCR tests, clearance from a healthcare professional, or resolution of symptoms. Each participant in the prospective study had whole blood, serum and a nasopharyngeal or oropharyngeal swab collected by mobile phlebotomists. Additional blood draws and questionnaires over a 2-month period could optionally be provided by prospective study participants. Blood samples from the prospective study were shipped frozen or at room temperature prior to DNA extraction.

V sheds 5 bases and J sheds 6 bases, leaving 10 bases between their ends. The CDR3 measures 12 amino acids from cysteine to phenylalanine. Just the 36-base CDR3 DNA is kept, in frame starting at base 1. This TCR came from a woman between 35 and 50 years old who had recovered from COVID-19. This chain is built from TRBV12-3 or TRBV12-4 and TRBJ1-1, with the identity of the D gene unclear. Sample: PBMCs or T cells enriched from blood (not recorded which). This receptor has the CDR3 CASSPGFSEAFF. The DNA reads as follows: TGTGCCAGCAGTCCCGGGTTTTCTGAAGCTTTCTTT.